The rows below give T cell receptor beta chains drawn from one sample of a study of blood T cell repertoires in COVID-19. Measured with immunoSEQ multiplex PCR; TCRdb has only the in-frame clones, and not every one. This table holds 200,000 to 300,000 clones, around 85% found once. The sample taken for sequencing was peripheral blood. The origin of the receptors is a man older than 75 with acute or convalescent COVID-19. Each CDR3 is given with its conserved first and last residue. A D gene is named only where the DNA matches it firmly. Where a row states a size, it is once, few, many or the class of an expanded clone; other rows omit it.

clone size	V gene	D gene	J gene	CDR3 DNA	CDR3 protein
.	TRBV5-1	TRBD1	TRBJ1-5	TGCGCCAGCAGCTTTTCCGGGACAGACAATCAGCCCCAGCATTTT	CASSFSGTDNQPQHF
.	TRBV12-3/TRBV12-4	.	TRBJ2-7	TGTGCCAGCAGGACAGCCTCCTACGAGCAGTACTTC	CASRTASYEQYF
.	TRBV10-3	TRBD1	TRBJ1-5	TGTGCCACGAAACAGGGGACGGAGCCCCAGCATTTT	CATKQGTEPQHF
.	TRBV14	TRBD1	TRBJ2-7	TGTGCCAGCAGCCCCTGGGACAGGGCAAGGGACGAGCAGTACTTC	CASSPWDRARDEQYF
.	TRBV4-1	TRBD1	TRBJ1-6	TGCGCCAGCAGCCAAGGTGCAGGGGGTGCATCACCCCTCCACTTT	CASSQGAGGASPLHF
.	TRBV27	.	TRBJ1-6	TGTGCCAGCAGTTTAGAACAGGGCTTAGGTTCACCCCTCCACTTT	CASSLEQGLGSPLHF
.	TRBV24-1	.	TRBJ2-5	TGTGCCACCAGTGATGACAATCGGGAGACCCAGTACTTC	CATSDDNRETQYF
.	TRBV6-5	TRBD1	TRBJ1-5	TGTGCCAGCAGTACAGGGGGCGTCAATCAGCCCCAGCATTTT	CASSTGGVNQPQHF
.	TRBV2	.	TRBJ1-1	TGTGCCAGCAGTGCACAATACAGGGATACTGAAGCTTTCTTT	CASSAQYRDTEAFF
.	TRBV28	TRBD1	TRBJ1-6	TGTGCCAGCAGCCCCGTGACAGGGCGAGTTTCACCCCTCCACTTT	CASSPVTGRVSPLHF
.	TRBV21-1	.	TRBJ1-5	TGTGCCAGCAATCACGGGACTCCAAGCAATCAGCCCCAGCATTTT	CASNHGTPSNQPQHF
.	TRBV19	.	TRBJ2-5	TGTGCCAGTGGGCGGGCCTTCCAAGAGACCCAGTACTTC	CASGRAFQETQYF
.	TRBV7-9	TRBD1	TRBJ1-5	TGTGCCAGCAGCAGGGACAGCAACAATCAGCCCCAGCATTTT	CASSRDSNNQPQHF
.	TRBV6-5	TRBD1	TRBJ1-2	TGTGCCAGCACCAAAGGGACAGGGGATAACTATGGCTACACCTTC	CASTKGTGDNYGYTF
.	TRBV2	TRBD1	TRBJ1-2	TGTGCCAGCAGTGAGGGGACAGGGTTACTATATGGCTACACCTTC	CASSEGTGLLYGYTF
.	TRBV28	TRBD1	TRBJ1-6	TGTGCCAGCAGTACGGACAGGACCTCCTATAATTCACCCCTCCACTTT	CASSTDRTSYNSPLHF
.	TRBV10-3	TRBD1	TRBJ2-7	TGTGCCATCAGGGTAGGACAGGGGGCGATAGGACAGTACTTC	CAIRVGQGAIGQYF
.	TRBV7-6	TRBD1	TRBJ1-3	TGTGCCAGCAGCTCACAGGGGGCGAGGAACTCTGGAAACACCATATATTTT	CASSSQGARNSGNTIYF
.	TRBV6-5	.	TRBJ2-1	TGTGCCAGCAGTTACTCACTAGTAGGTGAGCAGTTCTTC	CASSYSLVGEQFF
.	TRBV6-5	.	TRBJ1-5	TGTGCCAGCAAGGAGGGGCTTTATAGCAATCAGCCCCAGCATTTT	CASKEGLYSNQPQHF
.	TRBV29-1	.	TRBJ2-2	TGCAGCGTTGTAAATTCCGCGAACACCGGGGAGCTGTTTTTT	CSVVNSANTGELFF
.	TRBV4-2	.	TRBJ1-1	TGTGCCAGCAGCCAAGATCGTGACACTGAAGCTTTCTTT	CASSQDRDTEAFF
once	TRBV9	.	TRBJ1-3	TGTGCCAGCAGCGTAGGGGTCGGGGGGAGGTACTCTGGAAACACCATATATTTT	CASSVGVGGRYSGNTIYF
.	TRBV28	.	TRBJ1-3	TGTGCCAGTAGAGACAGGAACTCTGGAAACACCATATATTTT	CASRDRNSGNTIYF
.	TRBV29-1	TRBD2	TRBJ2-7	TGCAGCGTTGAAGGGCTAGCGGGAGGGTCCTACGAGCAGTACTTC	CSVEGLAGGSYEQYF
.	TRBV5-4	TRBD1	TRBJ1-3	TGTGCCAGCAGCGGACAGGGTTCTGGAAACACCATATATTTT	CASSGQGSGNTIYF
.	TRBV2	.	TRBJ2-5	TGTGCCAGCAGTGAAGCTGGGGGGTTTTGGCAATCCCGGGAAAAAGAGACCCAGTACTTC	CASSEAGGFWQSREKETQYF
.	TRBV4-1	TRBD2	TRBJ2-7	TGCGCCAGCAGCCACCCGGGACGGGGGGACTACGAGCAGTACTTC	CASSHPGRGDYEQYF
.	TRBV7-2	.	TRBJ2-1	TGTGCCAGCAGCTTAGGTCTGGGGAGGGGGAATGAGCAGTTCTTC	CASSLGLGRGNEQFF
.	TRBV5-1	TRBD2	TRBJ2-2	TGCGCCAGCGGGACCGGGACTAGAGCCGGGGAGCTGTTTTTT	CASGTGTRAGELFF
.	TRBV5-1	.	TRBJ2-1	TGCGCCAGCAGCTTTCGCGTGAATGAGCAGTTCTTC	CASSFRVNEQFF
.	TRBV6-6	TRBD1	TRBJ2-6	TGTGCCAGCAAAGTGACAGGGGAATCCGGGGCCAACGTCCTGACTTTC	CASKVTGESGANVLTF
once	TRBV5-1	.	TRBJ2-7	TGCGCCAGCAGCTTGACAGGGCACTACGAGCAGTACTTC	CASSLTGHYEQYF
.	TRBV6-5	.	TRBJ1-5	TGTGCCAGCAGGCTCGGTCAGGGGCGAGGTCAGCCCCAGCATTTT	CASRLGQGRGQPQHF
.	TRBV6-5	TRBD1	TRBJ1-2	TGTGCCAGCAGCCCCGGGACAGGGTGGCCCTATGGCTACACCTTC	CASSPGTGWPYGYTF
.	TRBV28	TRBD1	TRBJ1-4	TGTGCCAGCACCCGGGACAGGGGTGAAAAACTGTTTTTT	CASTRDRGEKLFF
.	TRBV10-1	TRBD2	TRBJ2-3	TGCGCCAGCAGTCCCTTAGCGGGTGTCACAGATACGCAGTATTTT	CASSPLAGVTDTQYF
.	TRBV2	.	TRBJ2-2	TGTGCCAGCACCGGCCCTCGCGGGCGAACCGGGGAGCTGTTTTTT	CASTGPRGRTGELFF
.	TRBV19	TRBD1	TRBJ1-4	TGTGCCAGTAGTCATCAATACCGGGCCGGGACAGCGGGTGAAAAACTGTTTTTT	CASSHQYRAGTAGEKLFF
.	TRBV6-2/TRBV6-3	TRBD2	TRBJ2-7	TGTGCCAGCAGTCGACTAGCGGGAGGCAACGAGCAGTACTTC	CASSRLAGGNEQYF
.	TRBV9	.	TRBJ2-1	TGTGCCAGCAGCGATGCTACCCACCACAATGAGCAGTTCTTC	CASSDATHHNEQFF
.	TRBV11-2	.	TRBJ1-5	TGTGCCAGCAGCTTAGGGGGCATTAGCAATCAGCCCCAGCATTTT	CASSLGGISNQPQHF